This T cell receptor beta chain was found in a study of blood T cell repertoires in COVID-19. Looking at the study overall: Sources were T cells, B-cell-depleted T cells, or PBMCs; the material itself was cDNA or gDNA.

The germline V gene has CDR1 SGHRS and CDR2 YFSETQ. The CDR3 spans 15 residues. The junction had 4 bases not matched to a gene; V was cut back by 4 bases and J by 7 bases. Produced via immunoSEQ multiplex PCR; TCRdb's table is partial and in-frame only. The data contain about 150,000 clones, over 70% of them seen just once; the ten biggest clones take up under 0.75%. Sequenced sample: peripheral blood. This chain connects TRBV5-1 to TRBJ2-1, with 14 bases matching TRBD2. This TCR was sampled from a man aged 55 to 70 with acute or convalescent COVID-19. The CDR3 loop reads CASSKGLAGENEQFF. DNA for the CDR3: TGCGCCAGCAGCAAGGGACTAGCGGGGGAGAATGAGCAGTTCTTC.